Presented here are 21 T cell receptor beta chains from one specimen sequenced in a study of vaccination and CD4 T cells after COVID-19. The antigens for these receptors are not known. Treatment reported: approximately nine-day PBMC culture with coronavirus spike peptide pools or control peptides (ViraFEST assay). The collection of CD4+ T cells from the unexposed donor took place before the COVID-19 pandemic (2011-2018). Cultured CD4+ T-cell DNA underwent Oncomine TCR Beta short-read sequencing. TCRdb used MiXCR to reprocess the PCR reads, holding one entry per CDR3 protein. This table has about 4,900 distinct CDR3 sequences, 42% appearing once. Sequences were obtained from CD4+ T cells from blood, cultured in vitro. All receptors derive from a human donor in good health.

This clonotype came up a few times. The V gene is TRBV5-4, the J gene TRBJ1-1, with TRBD1 as a possible D gene (6 bases). Germline CDR1 SGHNT, CDR2 YYREEE (reference sequence). The CDR3 is made up of 13 amino acids. The germline V and J ends were trimmed by 5 bases and 3 bases, with 11 bases remaining between them. For the CDR3, the DNA is TGTGCCAGCAGACAGGGATTCGACACTGAAGCTTTCTTT. Protein sequence: CASRQGFDTEAFF.

V and J are TRBV20-1 and TRBJ2-2; a weak D match, TRBD1 (5 bases). Germline lookup yields CDR1 DFQATT and CDR2 SNEGSKA (reference sequence). This CDR3 comprises 15 residues. The ends were cut back, 0 bases at V and 8 bases at J, with 16 bases in the middle. CDR3 nucleotide sequence: TGCAGTGCTAGAGAGAACCGGGCCACAGGAGGGGAGCTGTTTTTT. Amino acid sequence: CSARENRATGGELFF.

Only a few counts were recorded for this clonotype. The chain carries TRBV10-3 and TRBJ2-3; 7 bases align to TRBD1. V lost 3 bases to trimming and J lost 1 base; unmatched junction nucleotides: 7. The germline V gene encodes CDR1 ENHRY and CDR2 SYGVKD. The length of the CDR3 is 16 residues. Written as DNA, the CDR3 is TGTGCCATCAGTGATCAGGACAGGCGCGGCACAGATACGCAGTATTTT. Its translation: CAISDQDRRGTDTQYF.

CDR3 protein: CASSLGEEYTEAFF. In DNA form, the CDR3 reads TGTGCCAGCAGCTTGGGGGAGGAGTACACTGAAGCTTTCTTT. V and J are TRBV5-6 and TRBJ1-1; unclear D gene. Trimming shortened V by 0 bases and J by 3 bases, and 9 bases separated the two germline ends. The germline CDR1 and CDR2 sequences are SGHDT and YYEEEE. This CDR3 is 14 amino acids long. Full variable domain (remainder filled in from reference TRBV5-6 and TRBJ1-1): DAGVTQSPTHLIKTRGQQVTLRCSPKSGHDTVSWYQQALGQGPQFIFQYYEEEERQRGNFPDRFSGHQFPNYSSELNVNALLLGDSALYLCASSLGEEYTEAFFGQGTRLTVV.

The chain uses TRBV11-1 and TRBJ1-2; D may be TRBD1 (5 bases). Germline loops: CDR1 SGHAT, CDR2 FQDESV (reference sequence). The CDR3 sequence is 13 residues long. Trimming stripped 5 bases from V and 5 bases from J, with 12 bases between. CDR3: CASSPTELYGYTF. The CDR3 nucleotides read TGTGCCAGCAGCCCGACAGAATTATATGGCTACACCTTC.

In its sample, this clonotype was seen a few times. The chain employs TRBV6-1 and TRBJ1-5; D gene unclear. Germline V CDR1 and CDR2: MNHNS, SASEGT. Trimming shortened V by 0 bases and J by 5 bases, and 2 bases separated the two germline ends. The CDR3 loop spans 12 amino acids. Written as DNA, the CDR3 is TGTGCCAGCAGTGAAGCGGATCAGCCCCAGCATTTT. This codes for CASSEADQPQHF.

This chain connects TRBV7-3 to TRBJ1-1, with D maybe TRBD1 (5 bases). CDR1 and CDR2 (germline): SGHTA, FQGTGA. This CDR3 spans 14 amino acids. Trimming pared 6 bases from V and 1 base from J, leaving 12 bases between. CDR3: CASRQTEQNTEAFF. In DNA, the CDR3 is TGTGCCAGCAGGCAGACAGAGCAGAACACTGAAGCTTTCTTT.

The chain recombines TRBV3-1 with TRBJ1-6, with D possibly being TRBD1 (5 bases). Between the trimmed V and J ends, which lost 0 bases and 7 bases, there was a span of 10 bases. Per the germline V gene, CDR1 is LGHDT and CDR2 is YNNKEL (reference sequence). CDR3 length: 15 residues. CDR3 nucleotides: TGTGCCAGCAGCCAAGATCAGGGATCCAATTCACCCCTCCACTTT. Translated: CASSQDQGSNSPLHF.

The gene calls are TRBV12-3 or TRBV12-4 and TRBJ1-2; perhaps TRBD1 as D (5 bases). The CDR3 sequence is 13 residues long. V was pared by 6 bases and J by 5 bases, with 13 bases between. The DNA of the CDR3 is TGTGCCAGCAGCAACAGGAAAACTTATGGCTACACCTTC. Translating it yields CASSNRKTYGYTF.

This chain joins TRBV30 and TRBJ1-5; 11 nucleotides line up with TRBD1. The CDR3 runs to 14 residues. After removal of 5 bases from V and 7 bases from J, the junction contained 7 bases not matched to a gene. Germline CDR1 GTSNPN, CDR2 SVGIG (reference sequence). CDR3 amino acids: CAWAGTGGDQPQHF. CDR3 sequence (DNA): TGTGCCTGGGCCGGGACAGGGGGGGACCAGCCCCAGCATTTT.

The V and J genes are TRBV7-9 and TRBJ1-2, with 10 bases fitting TRBD1. Germline V gives CDR1 SEHNR, CDR2 FQNEAQ (reference sequence). The V and J ends lost 5 bases and 6 bases, in that order; junction bases with no gene match: 6. CDR3 size: 14 residues. The CDR3 protein is CASSLGQGDDGYTF. DNA for the CDR3: TGTGCCAGCAGCCTAGGACAGGGGGACGATGGCTACACCTTC. Complete variable domain (other parts from reference TRBV7-9 and TRBJ1-2): DTGVSQNPRHKITKRGQNVTFRCDPISEHNRLYWYRQTLGQGPEFLTYFQNEAQLEKSRLLSDRFSAERPKGSFSTLEIQRTEQGDSAMYLCASSLGQGDDGYTFGSGTRLTVV.

The V gene is TRBV10-1, the J gene TRBJ1-1; D not certain. The CDR3 length is 13 residues. Trimming shortened V by 2 bases and J by 4 bases, and 8 bases separated the two germline ends. Germline V gives CDR1 WNHNN, CDR2 SYGVQD (reference sequence). CDR3 sequence reads: CASSEGWGTEAFF. The CDR3 DNA sequence: TGCGCCAGCAGTGAGGGATGGGGCACTGAAGCTTTCTTT.

The chain employs TRBV20-1 and TRBJ1-5; 9 bases agree with TRBD1. Germline CDR1 DFQATT, CDR2 SNEGSKA (reference sequence). This CDR3 has 16 amino acids. The J segment lost 7 bases and the V segment lost 6 bases, leaving 16 bases of the junction unmatched. The CDR3 DNA follows: TGCAGTGCCCTCCCCTACCGGGACAGGGTTGGACAGCCCCAGCATTTT. Translation gives CSALPYRDRVGQPQHF.

This chain links TRBV6-1 with TRBJ2-1; 9 bases fit TRBD2. This CDR3 region has 15 residues. V shed 4 bases, J shed 4 bases, and the junction held 5 bases outside the gene matches. Germline V gene sequence: CDR1 MNHNS, CDR2 SASEGT. The CDR3 here is CASSAIAGVYNEQFF. Here the CDR3 DNA reads TGTGCCAGCAGTGCGATAGCGGGGGTTTACAATGAGCAGTTCTTC.

The chain links TRBV7-9 to TRBJ1-2; no clear D gene. Trimming removed 3 bases at V and 1 base at J, with 9 bases between. CDR1 is SEHNR, CDR2 FQNEAQ, per germline (reference sequence). The CDR3 loop spans 14 amino acids. The CDR3 sequence: CASSLQTVNYGYTF. CDR3 nucleotides: TGTGCCAGCAGCTTGCAGACCGTTAACTATGGCTACACCTTC.

The chain couples TRBV5-1 to TRBJ1-1, with D unclear. V gave up 0 bases and J gave up 2 bases, with 17 bases separating them. The length of the CDR3 is 17 residues. The germline V gene has CDR1 SGHRS and CDR2 YFSETQ. CDR3 nucleotides: TGCGCCAGCAGCTTGGATGGGCTAGGTACAGCAAACACTGAAGCTTTCTTT. It is translated as CASSLDGLGTANTEAFF.

The rearrangement joins TRBV20-1 to TRBJ1-5, with D unresolved. The CDR3 is made up of 13 amino acids. The V gene lost 0 bases and the J gene lost 0 bases, with 3 bases spanning the gap. Germline assignment: CDR1 DFQATT and CDR2 SNEGSKA (reference sequence). This CDR3 reads CSAREDSNQPQHF. In DNA, the CDR3 is TGCAGTGCTAGAGAAGATAGCAATCAGCCCCAGCATTTT.

This clonotype was counted between two and nine times. This sequence joins TRBV11-2 and TRBJ1-2, with a possible D match to TRBD1 (6 bases). The CDR3 is 13 residues long. Trimming took off 4 bases at V and 4 bases at J, with 10 bases between the two ends. CDR1 SGHAT and CDR2 FQNNGV come from the germline V gene. CDR3: CASSSTGPYGYTF. For the CDR3, the DNA is TGTGCCAGCAGCTCGACAGGACCCTATGGCTACACCTTC.

The rearrangement uses TRBV29-1 and TRBJ2-5; maybe TRBD1 (6 bases). This CDR3 has 13 residues. The ends were cut back, 6 bases at V and 1 base at J, with 12 bases in the middle. The germline gives CDR1 SQVTM, CDR2 ANQGSEA. CDR3 sequence: CSVDQGIQETQYF. The CDR3, as DNA: TGCAGCGTGGATCAGGGGATCCAAGAGACCCAGTACTTC.

This clonotype rates as large. V gene TRBV28 combines with J gene TRBJ1-1, with a possible D match to TRBD1 (5 bases). CDR1 and CDR2 (germline): MDHEN, SYDVKM. V was cut by 8 bases and J by 4 bases, with 14 bases left in between. The CDR3 covers 13 residues. In DNA form, the CDR3 reads TGTGCCAGCCATTGGGTCGGGGGCACTGAAGCTTTCTTT. This encodes CASHWVGGTEAFF.

This clonotype was seen a few times. The chain couples TRBV6-1 to TRBJ2-5; TRBD2 matches at 7 bases. The length of the CDR3 is 15 residues. CDR1 and CDR2 (germline): MNHNS, SASEGT. With V trimmed by 8 bases and J by 5 bases, 14 bases remained unmatched. The CDR3 DNA reads as TGTGCCAGCGCTGTAGGGGCGGGGGAGGTCGAGACCCAGTACTTC. This gives the protein CASAVGAGEVETQYF.